The next 25 T cell receptor beta chains were all read from a single sample in a study of shared clonotypes between healthy human individuals. The data were produced by immunoSEQ multiplex PCR, yet TCRdb's version contains in-frame clones alone and is incomplete. This table holds about 470,000 clones, roughly 80% found once. The sample taken for sequencing was PBMCs. The receptors were sampled from a woman aged 40 to 50 in good health. Some clones in this sample may be carry-over from other donors' samples.

The rearrangement uses TRBV5-1 and TRBJ2-4, with 11 bases matching TRBD2. The V gene's germline CDR1 is SGHRS and CDR2 YFSETQ. J was trimmed by 9 bases and V by 1 base; bases with no gene match: 9. The CDR3 extends over 16 amino acids. Written as DNA, the CDR3 is TGCGCCAGCAGCTTGACTAGCGGGAGTGGGTTTGGCATTCAGTACTTC. Its translation is CASSLTSGSGFGIQYF.

With regard to this clone: Within the sample, other DNA sequences also encode this same CDR3. V usage is TRBV5-5 and J usage is TRBJ1-5; 7 nucleotides agree with TRBD1. The J segment lost 7 bases and the V segment lost 4 bases, leaving 8 bases of the junction unmatched. Looked up from germline, CDR1 is SGHKS and CDR2 is YYEKEE (reference sequence). CDR3 size: 14 residues. The CDR3 spells CASSLRQGGQPQHF. The CDR3 nucleotides are TGTGCCAGCAGCCTAAGACAGGGTGGGCAGCCCCAGCATTTT. Variable domain in full (rest from reference TRBV5-5 and TRBJ1-5): DAGVTQSPTHLIKTRGQQVTLRCSPISGHKSVSWYQQVLGQGPQFIFQYYEKEERGRGNFPDRFSARQFPNYSSELNVNALLLGDSALYLCASSLRQGGQPQHFGDGTRLSIL.

The V and J genes are TRBV6-6 and TRBJ2-7; 9 nucleotides agree with TRBD1. This CDR3 has 14 residues. Germline V gives CDR1 MNHNY, CDR2 SVGAGI (reference sequence). J gave up 6 bases and V 4 bases, and 7 bases lay outside the gene matches. The CDR3 here is CASSSGQGFGEQYF. Here the CDR3 DNA reads TGTGCCAGCAGTTCTGGACAGGGGTTTGGCGAGCAGTACTTC.

This chain joins TRBV12-5 and TRBJ2-7; perhaps TRBD2 as D (5 bases). The CDR3 has 13 residues. Germline V CDR1 and CDR2: LGHNT, FRNRAP. V was cut by 1 base and J by 3 bases, with 7 bases left in between. CDR3 sequence reads: CASGLGEFYEQYF. The DNA of the CDR3 is TGTGCTAGTGGTTTGGGGGAGTTCTACGAGCAGTACTTC.

This chain uses TRBV10-3 with TRBJ1-1; TRBD1 matches 8 bases. This CDR3 is 13 amino acids long. Germline assignment: CDR1 ENHRY and CDR2 SYGVKD. Trimming at V came to 6 bases and at J to 3 bases, leaving 3 bases not matched to a gene. CDR3 in amino acids: CAISGTGYTEAFF. CDR3 sequence (DNA): TGTGCCATCAGCGGGACAGGCTACACTGAAGCTTTCTTT.

The chain has TRBV5-1 and TRBJ2-7; 10 nucleotides line up with TRBD2. The CDR3 has 18 amino acids. Germline CDR1 is SGHRS and CDR2 is YFSETQ. V shed 1 base, J shed 3 bases, and the junction held 13 bases outside the gene matches. CDR3 coding DNA: TGCGCCAGCAGCTTGATGGGGACTAGCGATGGGGGGCTCTACGAGCAGTACTTC. This codes for CASSLMGTSDGGLYEQYF.

The CDR3 spells CAISTQTGAGNTIYF. The CDR3 DNA reads TGTGCCATCAGCACCCAAACAGGGGCTGGAAACACCATATATTTT. The rearrangement joins TRBV10-3 to TRBJ1-3; 7 bases line up with TRBD1. CDR3 size: 15 residues. Germline V lookup: CDR1 ENHRY, CDR2 SYGVKD. Trimming at V came to 6 bases and at J to 2 bases, leaving 7 bases not matched to a gene.

In the case of this clone: The same CDR3 arises from other DNA sequences in this sample as well. CDR3 nucleotide sequence: TGTGCCAGCAGTTTACAAGGGGGCAATGAAAAACTGTTTTTT. Protein product: CASSLQGGNEKLFF. V gene TRBV28 combines with J gene TRBJ1-4; 7 bases fit TRBD1. This CDR3 has 14 amino acids. V dropped 2 bases and J dropped 5; count of bases not matched to a gene: 2. Germline-derived CDR1 and CDR2 are MDHEN and SYDVKM.

Here the CDR3 reads CATSRDKGLQYNEQFF. CDR3 DNA sequence: TGTGCCACCAGCAGAGATAAAGGACTGCAATACAATGAGCAGTTCTTC. The rearrangement uses TRBV15 and TRBJ2-1, with D possibly matching TRBD2 (5 bases). This CDR3 region has 16 residues. Germline V gene lookup returns CDR1 LNHNV and CDR2 YYDKDF (reference sequence). V was clipped by 0 bases and J by 4 bases, with 13 bases between them. The full variable domain, in which reference TRBV15 and TRBJ2-1 provide the parts outside the CDR3, is DAMVIQNPRYQVTQFGKPVTLSCSQTLNHNVMYWYQQKSSQAPKLLFHYYDKDFNNEADTPDNFQSRRPNTSFCFLDIRSPGLGDTAMYLCATSRDKGLQYNEQFFGPGTRLTVL.

The rearrangement uses TRBV11-3 and TRBJ2-1; tentatively, D is TRBD1 (6 bases). This CDR3 has 15 residues. Germline V gene sequence: CDR1 SGHNT, CDR2 YENEEA. Between the trimmed V and J ends, which lost 5 bases and 4 bases, there was a span of 15 bases. In DNA form, the CDR3 reads TGTGCCAGCAGCCCAGGTGGACAGATTTACAATGAGCAGTTCTTC. It specifies CASSPGGQIYNEQFF.

In its sample, this clone was seen once. The V gene is TRBV10-3, the J gene TRBJ1-4; TRBD1 matches at 7 bases. Germline V gives CDR1 ENHRY, CDR2 SYGVKD. The trim removed 11 bases at V and 3 bases at J, leaving 12 bases unmatched. The CDR3 totals 15 residues. Here the CDR3 reads CASRGGAAANEKLFF. The CDR3 coding sequence is TGTGCCTCGAGAGGGGGCGCGGCCGCTAATGAAAAACTGTTTTTT.

The sample holds a few counts of this clone. The chain carries TRBV5-1 and TRBJ1-1; 11 positions agree with TRBD1. The CDR3 totals 14 residues. Germline loops: CDR1 SGHRS, CDR2 YFSETQ. The V segment lost 3 bases and the J segment 4 bases; nucleotides outside the gene matches: 2. The CDR3 coding sequence is TGCGCCAGCAGCTGGGGGACAGGGGGCACTGAAGCTTTCTTT. It translates to CASSWGTGGTEAFF.

J is TRBJ2-7 and V is TRBV11-2; 9 positions agree with TRBD2. The CDR3 length is 16 residues. Germline V lookup: CDR1 SGHAT, CDR2 FQNNGV. With 3 bases clipped from V and 2 bases from J, the junction kept 8 bases outside the gene matches. The DNA for the CDR3 is TGTGCCAGCAGCTTTGTTCTTGGCGGGAGGGCCTACGAGCAGTACTTC. Protein sequence: CASSFVLGGRAYEQYF.

This sequence joins TRBV7-2 and TRBJ2-7, with D perhaps TRBD1 (6 bases). The V gene's germline CDR1 is SGHTA and CDR2 FQGNSA. V was cut by 1 base and J by 2 bases, with 9 bases left in between. The CDR3 contains 14 residues. The CDR3 bases are TGTGCCAGCAGCTTAGGCAGGGGCACCTACGAGCAGTACTTC. Translated: CASSLGRGTYEQYF.

This chain links TRBV11-2 with TRBJ2-1; TRBD2 is a possible D gene (6 bases). CDR1 and CDR2 from the germline V gene are SGHAT and FQNNGV. The CDR3 totals 14 residues. Trimming stripped 1 base from V and 7 bases from J, with 11 bases between. The CDR3: CASSLAGAGNEQFF. The CDR3 DNA reads as TGTGCCAGCAGCTTAGCGGGAGCGGGTAATGAGCAGTTCTTC.

The J gene is TRBJ1-1, the V gene TRBV6-6; D is undetermined. The CDR3 contains 13 residues. V shed 7 bases and J shed 0 bases, with 9 bases lying between them. Per germline, CDR1 MNHNY and CDR2 SVGAGI (reference sequence). CDR3 nucleotides: TGTGCCAGCAAAGTGGCGATGAACACTGAAGCTTTCTTT. Protein product: CASKVAMNTEAFF.

The chain couples TRBV7-9 to TRBJ2-3, with 7 bases that match TRBD1. V lost 5 bases and J lost 1; bases outside the gene matches: 6. The CDR3 runs to 15 residues. The V gene's germline CDR1 is SEHNR and CDR2 FQNEAQ (reference sequence). The CDR3: CASSVPTGGTDTQYF. Written as DNA, the CDR3 is TGTGCCAGCAGCGTCCCTACAGGGGGCACAGATACGCAGTATTTT.

The chain employs TRBV10-3 and TRBJ2-5, with D perhaps assigned TRBD1 or TRBD2 (6 bases each). The V gene's germline CDR1 is ENHRY and CDR2 SYGVKD. The CDR3 is 14 amino acids. Trimming stripped 2 bases from V and 5 bases from J, with 12 bases between. The CDR3 DNA follows: TGTGCCATCAGTGAGGGGGGGCCCGGGGAGACCCAGTACTTC. Its protein product is CAISEGGPGETQYF.

The rearrangement joins TRBV5-1 to TRBJ2-7; D might be TRBD1 (5 bases). Looked up from germline, CDR1 is SGHRS and CDR2 is YFSETQ. Trimming shortened V by 7 bases and J by 0 bases, and 11 bases separated the two germline ends. The CDR3 totals 13 residues. The CDR3 sequence: CASAQGVSYEQYF. As DNA, the CDR3 is TGCGCCAGCGCCCAGGGCGTCTCCTACGAGCAGTACTTC.

The chain is built from TRBV4-2 and TRBJ1-2; D remains ambiguous. V gave up 0 bases and J gave up 0 bases, with 8 bases separating them. Germline V lookup: CDR1 LGHNA, CDR2 YNFKEQ. The CDR3 totals 15 residues. CDR3 sequence: CASSQDPTTNYGYTF. Written as DNA, the CDR3 is TGTGCCAGCAGCCAAGACCCGACCACTAACTATGGCTACACCTTC.

The chain has TRBV5-1 and TRBJ2-2; 9 bases match TRBD1. Per the germline V gene, CDR1 is SGHRS and CDR2 is YFSETQ. After removal of 3 bases from V and 7 bases from J, the junction contained 10 bases not matched to a gene. This CDR3 contains 16 residues. CDR3 in amino acids: CASSSSPGTGFGELFF. For the CDR3, the DNA is TGCGCCAGCAGCTCCTCCCCCGGGACAGGGTTCGGGGAGCTGTTTTTT.

The genes are TRBV19 and TRBJ1-5; D ambiguous. Germline assignment: CDR1 LNHDA and CDR2 SQIVND (reference sequence). There are 14 residues in the CDR3. V was clipped by 4 bases and J by 3 bases, with 10 bases between them. CDR3 in DNA: TGTGCCAGTAGTAACCAAGGGCTCAATCAGCCCCAGCATTTT. It codes for CASSNQGLNQPQHF.

The gene calls are TRBV4-1 and TRBJ2-3; TRBD2 matches at 11 bases. The CDR3 is 17 amino acids. J lost 6 bases, V lost 1 base, and 9 bases had no gene match. Germline V lookup: CDR1 MGHRA, CDR2 YSYEKL. The CDR3 loop is CASSQGLAGGGMDTQYF. Written as DNA, the CDR3 is TGCGCCAGCAGCCAAGGGCTAGCGGGAGGAGGGATGGATACGCAGTATTTT.

This clone was counted at least ten times. Other DNA sequences in the sample encode the same CDR3. CDR3 region: CAWSRGYGTGELFF. The CDR3 DNA is TGTGCCTGGAGTAGGGGATATGGGACCGGGGAGCTGTTTTTT. The chain is built from TRBV30 and TRBJ2-2; the D gene is possibly TRBD1 (5 bases). The CDR3 is 14 residues long. V was shortened by 2 bases and J by 5 bases, with 12 bases between the two germline ends. Germline V gene lookup returns CDR1 GTSNPN and CDR2 SVGIG (reference sequence).

The chain joins TRBV27 to TRBJ2-2; D is possibly TRBD2 (6 bases). The CDR3 is made up of 15 amino acids. Germline V gene sequence: CDR1 MNHEY, CDR2 SMNVEV (reference sequence). Trimming took off 5 bases at V and 0 bases at J, with 10 bases between the two ends. This chain's CDR3 is CASSPRLANTGELFF. CDR3 nucleotide sequence: TGTGCCAGCAGTCCACGACTAGCGAACACCGGGGAGCTGTTTTTT.